This TCR beta chain was identified in a study of response to subunit inactivated influenza vaccine. Notes on the study in general: The authors proposed limited new T cell recruitment per seasonal influenza vaccination.

As regards this clonotype: No antigen is known for it.

The trim removed 4 bases at V and 5 bases at J, leaving 2 bases unmatched. The germline V gene has CDR1 SGDLS and CDR2 YYNGEE. This CDR3 region has 13 residues. One entry per CDR3 protein, called by TCRdb with MiXCR from the RT-PCR reads. The sample lists a few hundred thousand distinct CDR3 sequences, 11% to 15% occurring once. This clonotype was sampled from a man aged 50 to 60 who received an inactivated influenza vaccine. The rearrangement links TRBV9 to TRBJ2-7; 11 nucleotides match TRBD2. The sample was PBMCs from blood, taken 12 days after vaccination. This chain's CDR3 is CASSLAGGHEQYF. In nucleotides, the CDR3 is TGTGCCAGCAGCCTAGCGGGAGGACACGAGCAGTACTTC. The complete variable domain, with remaining parts taken from reference TRBV9 and TRBJ2-7, reads DSGVTQTPKHLITATGQRVTLRCSPRSGDLSVYWYQQSLDQGLQFLIQYYNGEERAKGNILERFSAQQFPDLHSELNLSSLELGDSALYFCASSLAGGHEQYFGPGTRLTVT.